A selection of T cell receptor beta chains follows, all from one sample in a study of OX40 agonist ivuxolimab in advanced cancers. The method was immunoSEQ multiplex PCR; TCRdb's version includes in-frame clones alone and lacks a portion of them. The sample includes 15,000 to 20,000 clones, more than 75% of them seen just once. Sequences were derived from CD4+ or CD8+ T cells sorted from blood, sampled in a trial of the OX40 agonist ivuxolimab. These receptors all stem from an adult with an advanced solid tumor such as melanoma, head and neck, liver or kidney cancer. CDR3s include the opening cysteine and the closing phenylalanine or tryptophan. Each record gives: clone size, V gene, J gene, D gene, CDR3 protein, CDR3 DNA. The D gene is left open where the match is weak. Only part of the rows carry a size: once, few, many, or a class if the clone is expanded.

clone_size: -; v_call: TRBV14; j_call: TRBJ1-1; d_call: -; cdr3_aa: CASSPMGDTEAFF; cdr3_nt: TGTGCCAGCAGCCCGATGGGGGACACTGAAGCTTTCTTT
clone_size: -; v_call: TRBV9; j_call: TRBJ2-2; d_call: TRBD2; cdr3_aa: CASSAPLDGRRGTGELFF; cdr3_nt: TGTGCCAGCAGCGCACCCCTCGACGGGAGGCGGGGCACCGGGGAGCTGTTTTTT
clone_size: -; v_call: TRBV4-1; j_call: TRBJ2-1; d_call: TRBD2; cdr3_aa: CASSQVVPGTSGRNEQFF; cdr3_nt: TGCGCCAGCAGCCAAGTAGTCCCCGGGACTAGCGGGAGGAATGAGCAGTTCTTC
clone_size: -; v_call: TRBV6-4; j_call: TRBJ1-1; d_call: -; cdr3_aa: CASSDSGDSRAEAFF; cdr3_nt: TGTGCCAGCAGTGACTCCGGGGATAGTAGGGCTGAAGCTTTCTTT
clone_size: few; v_call: TRBV28; j_call: TRBJ2-2; d_call: -; cdr3_aa: CASSPPTETNTGELFF; cdr3_nt: TGTGCCAGCAGTCCTCCGACAGAGACGAACACCGGGGAGCTGTTTTTT
clone_size: -; v_call: TRBV4-2; j_call: TRBJ2-1; d_call: TRBD2; cdr3_aa: CASSQGEGYEQFF; cdr3_nt: TGTGCCAGCAGCCAAGGGGAGGGGTATGAGCAGTTCTTC
clone_size: -; v_call: TRBV4-3; j_call: TRBJ2-2; d_call: -; cdr3_aa: CASSHGTWDTGELFF; cdr3_nt: TGCGCCAGCAGCCACGGGACTTGGGACACCGGGGAGCTGTTTTTT
clone_size: -; v_call: TRBV30; j_call: TRBJ1-6; d_call: TRBD1; cdr3_aa: CAWSGDSLNSPLHF; cdr3_nt: TGTGCCTGGAGCGGGGACAGCCTTAATTCACCCCTCCACTTT
clone_size: -; v_call: TRBV19; j_call: TRBJ1-1; d_call: -; cdr3_aa: CASHSGTEAFF; cdr3_nt: TGTGCCAGCCATTCGGGGACTGAAGCTTTCTTT
clone_size: -; v_call: TRBV7-9; j_call: TRBJ2-3; d_call: TRBD2; cdr3_aa: CASSSSGSITDTQYF; cdr3_nt: TGTGCCAGCAGCTCTAGCGGGAGTATTACAGATACGCAGTATTTT
clone_size: few; v_call: TRBV19; j_call: TRBJ1-5; d_call: TRBD1; cdr3_aa: CASSSTRGQGYNQPQHF; cdr3_nt: TGTGCCAGTAGTTCCACCCGGGGACAGGGATACAATCAGCCCCAGCATTTT
clone_size: -; v_call: TRBV2; j_call: TRBJ2-3; d_call: -; cdr3_aa: CASISAISRSTDTQYF; cdr3_nt: TGTGCCAGCATCTCAGCTATTAGCAGGAGCACAGATACGCAGTATTTT
clone_size: -; v_call: TRBV4-3; j_call: TRBJ1-2; d_call: -; cdr3_aa: CASSQDRSSNYGYTF; cdr3_nt: TGCGCCAGCAGCCAAGATCGAAGCAGTAACTATGGCTACACCTTC
clone_size: -; v_call: TRBV14; j_call: TRBJ1-2; d_call: -; cdr3_aa: CASSQVQVDGYTF; cdr3_nt: TGTGCCAGCAGCCAAGTTCAGGTAGACGGCTACACCTTC
clone_size: -; v_call: TRBV19; j_call: TRBJ2-3; d_call: -; cdr3_aa: CASSIDLRAVEDTQYF; cdr3_nt: TGTGCCAGTAGTATTGACCTCAGGGCCGTCGAAGATACGCAGTATTTT
clone_size: -; v_call: TRBV28; j_call: TRBJ2-3; d_call: TRBD2; cdr3_aa: CATTSGMSTDTQYF; cdr3_nt: TGTGCCACCACTAGCGGTATGAGCACAGATACGCAGTATTTT
clone_size: -; v_call: TRBV6-6; j_call: TRBJ2-1; d_call: TRBD2; cdr3_aa: CASSSATSGSYEQFF; cdr3_nt: TGTGCCAGCAGTTCGGCGACTAGCGGGAGCTATGAGCAGTTCTTC
clone_size: -; v_call: TRBV5-6; j_call: TRBJ2-7; d_call: TRBD2; cdr3_aa: CASSLVGLAGGEQYF; cdr3_nt: TGTGCCAGCAGCTTGGTGGGACTAGCGGGAGGCGAGCAGTACTTC